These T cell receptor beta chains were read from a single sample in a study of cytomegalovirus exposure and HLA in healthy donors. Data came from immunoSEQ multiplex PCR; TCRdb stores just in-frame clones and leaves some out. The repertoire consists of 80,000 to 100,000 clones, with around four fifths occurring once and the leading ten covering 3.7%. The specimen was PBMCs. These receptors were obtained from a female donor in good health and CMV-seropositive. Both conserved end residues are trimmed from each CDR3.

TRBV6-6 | ASSSTLGGVNTEAF
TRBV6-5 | ASSTGEPSYNEQF
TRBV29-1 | SVERPGQMNTEAF
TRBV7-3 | ASSLGVLGGGVGVETQY
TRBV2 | ASRRTGERGEAF
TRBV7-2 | ASSLAGTPNTEAF
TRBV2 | ASSDHWELF
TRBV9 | ASSVVPSEAF
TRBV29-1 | SVDAPGQGTYEQY
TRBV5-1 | ASSSNTGTNEKLF
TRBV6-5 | ASSRGINEQY
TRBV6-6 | ASHGHSNQPQH
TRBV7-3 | ASSEGIAGAYNEQF
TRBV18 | ASSPDRLKNTEAF
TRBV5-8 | ASSIRQGARRDQPQH
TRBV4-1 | ASSPGGDRAGTDTQY
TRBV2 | ASSEQGYGYT
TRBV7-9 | ASSFDYSRSTDTQY
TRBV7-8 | ASSLWADPSWSNQPQH
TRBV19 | ASSIQKNQPQH
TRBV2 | ASTRLAGDTQY
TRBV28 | ASNTGQGATRSNQPQH
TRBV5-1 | ASSLPQRGDPHEQF
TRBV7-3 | ASSLSKGNSGTELREQY
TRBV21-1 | ASKPPSHFPGDTQY
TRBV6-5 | ATRDRVDQPQH
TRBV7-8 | ASSYGLGEQY
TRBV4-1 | ASSQDGLQPQH
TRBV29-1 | SVEIQGRNYYGYT
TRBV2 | AVRQPSLALYGYT
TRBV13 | ASSLDSTGRGYT
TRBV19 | ASSAQGTYEQY
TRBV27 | ASSLAYNQPQH
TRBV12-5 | ASGLSWTLAGGSSSYNEQF